These 17 T cell receptor beta chains originate from one sample sequenced in a study of blood T cells in healthy people across ages. A sample-barcoded 5' primer and a J-beta primer mix were used in a second PCR of roughly 7 to 11 cycles. In TCRdb, the 5' RACE reads were re-called with MiXCR into one record per CDR3 protein. Among hundreds of thousands of distinct CDR3 sequences listed, 32% were seen once. Sequencing was done on a sample of blood. These receptors were collected from an elderly woman in good health.

This clonotype has a count of ten or more. This rearrangement joins TRBV7-2 to TRBJ2-7; 8 bases line up with TRBD2. V was clipped by 6 bases and J by 4 bases; unmatched bases: 5. The CDR3 sequence is 13 residues long. The germline V gene has CDR1 SGHTA and CDR2 FQGNSA. CDR3 sequence: CASSGGGKYEQYF. CDR3 sequence (DNA): TGTGCCAGCAGTGGCGGGGGGAAGTACGAGCAGTACTTC.

The V call is TRBV12-3 or TRBV12-4, the J call TRBJ2-6; the D call may be TRBD1 or TRBD2 (5 bases each). This CDR3 is built from 16 residues. V shed 2 bases and J shed 4 bases, with 12 bases lying between them. CDR3 nucleotides: TGTGCCAGCAGTTTAAAGTGGAGGACAGGGGCCAACGTCCTGACTTTC. Residues: CASSLKWRTGANVLTF.

This clonotype has at least ten counts. V gene TRBV3-1 combines with J gene TRBJ1-2; TRBD1 aligns across 8 bases. The V segment lost 0 bases and the J segment 3 bases; nucleotides outside the gene matches: 9. This CDR3 contains 17 residues. CDR1 is LGHDT and CDR2 is YNNKEL in the germline V gene (reference sequence). CDR3 nucleotide sequence: TGTGCCAGCAGCCAAGATCCAGGGGGCGCAGGGTACTATGGCTACACCTTC. Amino acids: CASSQDPGGAGYYGYTF.

J is TRBJ2-5 and V is TRBV20-1; 10 nucleotides align to TRBD1. The J call may be wrong; the DNA end is better matched by TRBJ2-7. Germline assignment: CDR1 DFQATT and CDR2 SNEGSKA (reference sequence). The length of the CDR3 is 16 residues. The CDR3 loop is CSARGVWGQGIYEQYF. CDR3 in DNA: TGCAGTGCTAGAGGGGTGTGGGGACAGGGGATCTACGAGCAGTACTTC.

This clonotype appeared a few times. The chain combines TRBV7-3 with TRBJ2-2, with D tentatively TRBD1 or TRBD2 (5 bases each). Germline CDR1 and CDR2: SGHTA and FQGTGA. The CDR3 consists of 15 residues. Between the trimmed V and J ends, which lost 5 bases and 4 bases, there was a span of 14 bases. The CDR3 nucleotides read TGTGCCAGCAGCCCCGGGACGGACGGCACCGGGGAGCTGTTTTTT. This codes for CASSPGTDGTGELFF. Full variable domain (outside the CDR3, taken from reference TRBV7-3 and TRBJ2-2): GAGVSQTPSNKVTEKGKYVELRCDPISGHTALYWYRQSLGQGPEFLIYFQGTGAADDSGLPNDRFFAVRPEGSVSTLKIQRTERGDSAVYLCASSPGTDGTGELFFGEGSRLTVL.

This clonotype showed up just a few times. This rearrangement joins TRBV28 to TRBJ2-5, with D perhaps matching TRBD2 (5 bases). V lost 3 bases and J lost 1, with 9 bases in between. In germline, CDR1 is MDHEN, CDR2 SYDVKM. The CDR3 consists of 14 residues. The CDR3 nucleotides read TGTGCCAGCAGTTTGGAGGCAACCCAAGAGACCCAGTACTTC. Amino acids: CASSLEATQETQYF.

This clonotype was recorded at least ten times. The gene calls are TRBV5-1 and TRBJ1-6; perhaps TRBD1 as D (5 bases). Germline V gene sequence: CDR1 SGHRS, CDR2 YFSETQ. The CDR3 consists of 15 residues. V dropped 0 bases and J dropped 7 bases, with 11 bases sitting between them. CDR3 nucleotides: TGCGCCAGCAGCTTGGAGGGACCGTTAAATTCACCCCTCCACTTT. This gives the protein CASSLEGPLNSPLHF.

There are many counts of this clonotype. The genes are TRBV4-1 and TRBJ2-3; 9 bases line up with TRBD1. Trimming removed 2 bases from V and 5 bases from J; junction bases left unmatched: 5. Germline assignment: CDR1 MGHRA and CDR2 YSYEKL. The CDR3 covers 15 residues. CDR3: CASSQRDRDGDTQYF. The CDR3 DNA follows: TGCGCCAGCAGCCAACGGGACAGGGACGGAGATACGCAGTATTTT.

In regard to this clonotype: Germline and junction disagree at one end, which may indicate a read error. This CDR3 is CASSRQYNEKRFF. CDR3 coding DNA: TGTGCCAGCAGCCGGCAGTATAATGAAAAACGGTTTTTT. The rearrangement joins TRBV5-6 to TRBJ1-4; D gene ambiguous. The CDR3 length is 13 residues. The germline CDR1 and CDR2 sequences are SGHDT and YYEEEE.

In this sample, this clonotype turned up many times. The chain carries TRBV7-2 and TRBJ1-6; D is perhaps TRBD1 (5 bases). V was clipped by 4 bases and J by 14 bases, with 18 bases between them. CDR1 and CDR2 (germline): SGHTA, FQGNSA. The CDR3 is made up of 14 amino acids. This CDR3 is CASSYVGGVTTLHF. CDR3 coding DNA: TGTGCCAGCAGCTATGTCGGGGGGGTCACAACCCTCCACTTT.

Concerning this clonotype itself: It may be a read error: a sequence one base away is much more abundant. The chain carries TRBV7-2 and TRBJ2-1; 11 bases are shared with TRBD2. Germline CDR1 is SGHTA and CDR2 is FQGNSA. The CDR3 extends over 14 amino acids. With V trimmed by 5 bases and J by 10 bases, 7 bases remained unmatched. Here the CDR3 reads CASSISGGGSEQFF. In DNA form, the CDR3 reads TGTGCCAGCAGCATTAGCGGGGGGGGTAGCGAGCAGTTCTTC. The whole variable domain, remainder taken from reference TRBV7-2 and TRBJ2-1, is GAGVSQSPSNKVTEKGKDVELRCDPISGHTALYWYRQSLGQGLEFLIYFQGNSAPDKSGLPSDRFSAERTGGSVSTLTIQRTQQEDSAVYLCASSISGGGSEQFFGPGTRLTVL.

For this clonotype: An end of the junction differs from the germline gene, which may be a read error. V usage is TRBV4-1 and J usage is TRBJ1-2; TRBD1 agrees at 8 bases. Germline CDR1 MGHRA, CDR2 YSYEKL. The CDR3 has 14 amino acids. Here the CDR3 reads CASSRQGAKDGSIF. CDR3 bases: TGCGCCAGCAGCCGGCAGGGGGCGAAGGATGGCTCTATCTTC.

V is TRBV20-1 and J is TRBJ2-1, with 12 bases aligning to TRBD2. Trimming took 0 bases from V and 5 from J; bases not matched to a gene: 8. The germline V gene encodes CDR1 DFQATT and CDR2 SNEGSKA (reference sequence). The CDR3 spans 17 residues. The CDR3 coding sequence is TGCAGTGCTAGAGATTACGGCCTAGCGGGAGGGAACAATGAGCAGTTCTTC. It specifies CSARDYGLAGGNNEQFF.

As for this clonotype: A read error may account for a junction end that differs from germline. The V and J genes are TRBV10-2 and TRBJ2-5; 11 bases are shared with TRBD2. Germline CDR1 reads WSHSY; CDR2 reads SAAADI. The CDR3 runs to 14 residues. The chain's CDR3 is CASRVAGGKETRYF. The DNA for the CDR3 is TGCGCCAGCAGGGTAGCGGGGGGGAAAGAGACCCGGTACTTC.

This clonotype occurred many times. The chain is built from TRBV4-2 and TRBJ2-6; 7 positions match TRBD1. The junction had 15 bases not matched to a gene; V was cut back by 3 bases and J by 4 bases. Germline CDR1 and CDR2: LGHNA and YNFKEQ. The CDR3 runs to 19 residues. The CDR3 is CASSQTLRDSGIGANVLTF. CDR3 DNA: TGTGCCAGCAGCCAGACCCTCCGGGACAGCGGTATCGGGGCCAACGTCCTGACTTTC.

As concerns this clonotype: A much larger clone sits a single nucleotide away, making a read error possible. The chain combines TRBV24-1 with TRBJ2-1; D is uncertain. CDR1 is KGHDR, CDR2 SFDVKD, per germline. Between the trimmed V and J ends, which lost 4 bases and 6 bases, there was a span of 15 bases. The CDR3 has 15 amino acids. CDR3 in amino acids: CATSELLGQTNEQFF. Here the CDR3 DNA reads TGTGCCACCAGTGAGTTGCTAGGCCAGACCAATGAGCAGTTCTTC.

This clonotype was counted at least ten times. This chain joins TRBV28 and TRBJ2-5; D gene unclear. The V end was cut by 8 bases, the J end by 0 bases, with 7 bases between. Germline V gene sequence: CDR1 MDHEN, CDR2 SYDVKM. The CDR3 is 12 residues long. The CDR3 region has the DNA TGTGCCAGCGAAACAGACCAAGAGACCCAGTACTTC. Its protein product is CASETDQETQYF.